Each of the 10 T cell receptor beta chains below was sequenced from the same sample in a study of OX40 agonist ivuxolimab in advanced cancers. Library preparation used the immunoSEQ multiplex PCR assay. TCRdb took over this immuneACCESS table, retaining in-frame rearrangements with V and J assigned. Such tables are incomplete; in checked studies, under half of the missing clones stem from an unresolved V gene, and the remainder is unexplained. The sample has about 76,000 clones on record, more than 75% of them singletons. The ten largest clones add up to roughly 0.98% of the sample. The source material was CD4+ or CD8+ T cells sorted from blood, sampled in a trial of the OX40 agonist ivuxolimab. These receptors were taken from an adult with an advanced solid tumor such as melanoma, head and neck, liver or kidney cancer.

This clone came up a few times. The chain is built from TRBV27 and TRBJ2-1; 11 bases match TRBD2. The CDR3 has 16 amino acids. Germline V gene sequence: CDR1 MNHEY, CDR2 SMNVEV (reference sequence). The V segment lost 5 bases and the J segment 6 bases; nucleotides outside the gene matches: 9. CDR3 sequence: CASSITGTSGFNEQFF. CDR3 DNA: TGTGCCAGCAGTATAACCGGGACTAGCGGCTTCAATGAGCAGTTCTTC.

The chain uses TRBV5-1 and TRBJ1-3; TRBD1 matches 7 bases. This CDR3 is built from 16 residues. V gave up 5 bases and J gave up 0 bases; unmatched junction bases: 8. CDR1 and CDR2 from the germline V gene are SGHRS and YFSETQ. This CDR3 reads CASSLDRESSGNTIYF. CDR3 coding DNA: TGCGCCAGCAGTTTAGACAGGGAGAGCTCTGGAAACACCATATATTTT.

The chain couples TRBV29-1 to TRBJ2-2; D gene ambiguous. The CDR3 is made up of 14 amino acids. Germline values: CDR1 SQVTM, CDR2 ANQGSEA. V was trimmed by 4 bases and J by 0 bases, leaving 9 bases between them. CDR3 loop: CSVVGQTNTGELFF. The CDR3 bases are TGCAGCGTTGTTGGGCAAACGAACACCGGGGAGCTGTTTTTT.

This clone was counted a single time. The V gene is TRBV19, the J gene TRBJ2-7; 9 positions agree with TRBD1. CDR3 length: 16 amino acids. The germline CDR1 and CDR2 sequences are LNHDA and SQIVND (reference sequence). The V gene end was trimmed by 4 bases and the J gene end by 3 bases; junction bases not matched to a gene: 10. CDR3 coding DNA: TGTGCCAGTAGTACCGCCGGGACAGGGTTTGTCTACGAGCAGTACTTC. This sequence encodes CASSTAGTGFVYEQYF.

This chain uses TRBV15 with TRBJ1-5; TRBD1 matches at 8 bases. Losses at the gene ends were 3 bases for V and 2 bases for J; bases not matched to a gene: 3. Germline loops: CDR1 LNHNV, CDR2 YYDKDF (reference sequence). The CDR3 runs to 15 residues. DNA for the CDR3: TGTGCCACCAGCAGGGACAGGGAGGGCAATCAGCCCCAGCATTTT. Its translation: CATSRDREGNQPQHF.

The J gene is TRBJ2-1, the V gene TRBV27; 11 bases fit TRBD2. J was trimmed by 4 bases and V by 1 base; bases with no gene match: 12. Per germline, CDR1 MNHEY and CDR2 SMNVEV (reference sequence). The CDR3 sequence is 19 residues long. The CDR3 DNA reads TGTGCCAGCAGTTTATATGGCGGGATAGCGGGAGGGAGATACAATGAGCAGTTCTTC. Its translation is CASSLYGGIAGGRYNEQFF.

The rearrangement joins TRBV7-2 to TRBJ2-5; D ambiguous. The CDR3 has 16 amino acids. CDR1 is SGHTA, CDR2 FQGNSA, per germline. Trimming removed 4 bases from V and 2 bases from J, with 17 bases in between. The CDR3 bases are TGTGCCAGCAGCTCACTGACGACTTCCCCTCAAGAGACCCAGTACTTC. Amino acid sequence: CASSSLTTSPQETQYF.

This sequence joins TRBV5-4 and TRBJ2-2, with 11 bases aligning to TRBD2. With 4 bases clipped from V and 4 bases from J, the junction kept 6 bases outside the gene matches. Germline CDR1 reads SGHNT; CDR2 reads YYREEE (reference sequence). The CDR3 contains 16 residues. In DNA form, the CDR3 reads TGTGCCAGCAGCGGTAGCGGGAGGGCCGGCACCGGGGAGCTGTTTTTT. This codes for CASSGSGRAGTGELFF.

Written as DNA, the CDR3 is TGTGCCAGCAGCTTAGATGGCACCGCAGGGACGCAGTATTTT. Its protein is CASSLDGTAGTQYF. This chain uses TRBV11-3 with TRBJ2-3; weak D call: TRBD1 (5 bases). This CDR3 spans 14 amino acids. The germline V and J ends were trimmed by 0 bases and 9 bases, with 13 bases remaining between them. Looked up from germline, CDR1 is SGHNT and CDR2 is YENEEA.

The genes are TRBV11-1 and TRBJ2-7; D not resolved. CDR3 length: 15 amino acids. The germline V and J ends were trimmed by 5 bases and 5 bases, with 19 bases remaining between them. Germline-derived CDR1 and CDR2 are SGHAT and FQDESV (reference sequence). CDR3 nucleotides: TGTGCCAGCAGCCCATTCTGGACCGTCGTCAACGAGCAGTACTTC. It codes for CASSPFWTVVNEQYF.